This T cell receptor (beta chain) is from a study of siplizumab effects on memory and regulatory T cells. Study-wide results and caveats: A major contribution to the alloresponse seemed to be made by naive T cells, which seemed more diverse than memory cells.

For this clone: Its specificity is not known.

TCRdb's table, derived via immunoSEQ multiplex PCR, lists solely in-frame clones and lacks some. The data hold approximately 84,000 clones, with around 93% observed a single time. This CDR3 has 15 amino acids. Germline CDR1 and CDR2: MNHEY and SMNVEV (reference sequence). The V and J ends lost 0 bases and 5 bases, in that order; junction bases with no gene match: 5. Sequenced sample: CD8+ T cells sorted from blood. The receptor was isolated from a human donor in good health. The chain uses TRBV27 and TRBJ2-7, with 9 positions matching TRBD1. The CDR3 sequence is CASSLSGDRVNEQYF. The CDR3 coding sequence is TGTGCCAGCAGTTTATCGGGGGACAGGGTTAACGAGCAGTACTTC.